A single T cell receptor beta chain is shown here with its context. The antigen remains unidentified. With V trimmed by 2 bases and J by 6 bases, 18 bases remained unmatched. The germline CDR1 and CDR2 sequences are SGHVS and FQNEAQ. This CDR3 spans 19 amino acids. The repertoire was sequenced with immunoSEQ multiplex PCR; TCRdb's copy has only in-frame clones and lacks some. The sample records about 100,000 clones, about 89% being singletons. This sample is drawn from a study of T cell responses to AZD1222 COVID-19 vaccine. The study's findings and limits: At study baseline, merely several AZD1222 recipients were seropositive.

The input for sequencing was peripheral blood, taken on day 0 of AZD1222 vaccination. The clonotype comes from an adult in good health. J is TRBJ2-2 and V is TRBV7-8, with 7 bases fitting TRBD2. This chain's CDR3 is CASSLYATPGTIGSGELFF. The CDR3 nucleotides read TGTGCCAGCAGCTTATATGCGACACCCGGGACTATCGGTTCCGGGGAGCTGTTTTTT.